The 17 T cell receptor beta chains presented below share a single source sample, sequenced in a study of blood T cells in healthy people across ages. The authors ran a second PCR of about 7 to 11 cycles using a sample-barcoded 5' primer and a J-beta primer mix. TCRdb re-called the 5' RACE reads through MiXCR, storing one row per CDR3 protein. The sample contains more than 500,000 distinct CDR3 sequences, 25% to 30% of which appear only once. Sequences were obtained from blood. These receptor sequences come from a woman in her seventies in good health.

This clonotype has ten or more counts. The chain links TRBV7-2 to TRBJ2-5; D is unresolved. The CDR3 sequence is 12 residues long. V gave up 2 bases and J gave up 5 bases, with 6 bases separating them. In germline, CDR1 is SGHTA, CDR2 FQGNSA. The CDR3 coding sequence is TGTGCCAGCAGCTTAATCTATGAGACCCAGTACTTC. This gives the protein CASSLIYETQYF.

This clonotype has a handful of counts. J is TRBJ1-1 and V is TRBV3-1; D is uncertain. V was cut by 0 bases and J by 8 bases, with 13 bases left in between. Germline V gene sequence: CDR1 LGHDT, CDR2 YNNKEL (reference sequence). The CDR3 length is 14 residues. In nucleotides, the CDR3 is TGTGCCAGCAGCCAAGAGCTATCAGCCCTAGAAGCTTTCTTT. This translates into CASSQELSALEAFF.

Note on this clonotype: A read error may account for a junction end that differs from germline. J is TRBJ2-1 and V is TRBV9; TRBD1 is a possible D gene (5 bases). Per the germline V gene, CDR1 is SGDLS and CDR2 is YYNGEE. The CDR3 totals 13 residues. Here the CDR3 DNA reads TGTGCCAGCAGCGTAGGGACACTGAACGAGCAATTCTTC. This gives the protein CASSVGTLNEQFF.

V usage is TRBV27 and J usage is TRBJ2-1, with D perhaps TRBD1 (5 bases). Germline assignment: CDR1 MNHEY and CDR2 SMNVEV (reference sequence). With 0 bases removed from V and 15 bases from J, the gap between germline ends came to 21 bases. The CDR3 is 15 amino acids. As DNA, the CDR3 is TGTGCCAGCAGTTTATCAGGGGTTAACTCTCCAAGAAGGTTCTTC. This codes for CASSLSGVNSPRRFF.

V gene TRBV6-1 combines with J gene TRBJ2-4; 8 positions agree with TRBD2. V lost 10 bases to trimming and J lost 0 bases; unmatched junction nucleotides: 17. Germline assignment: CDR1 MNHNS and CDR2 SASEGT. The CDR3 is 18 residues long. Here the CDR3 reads CATSSPSGRGLAKNIQYF. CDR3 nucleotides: TGTGCCACCTCAAGCCCTAGCGGGCGGGGCCTAGCCAAAAACATTCAGTACTTC.

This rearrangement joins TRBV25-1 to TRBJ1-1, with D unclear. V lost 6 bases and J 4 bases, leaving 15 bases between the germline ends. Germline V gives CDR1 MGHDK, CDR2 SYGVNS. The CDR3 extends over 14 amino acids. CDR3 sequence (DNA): TGTGCCAGCAGCGACCTTTCTGGGGTCACTGAAGCTTTCTTT. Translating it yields CASSDLSGVTEAFF. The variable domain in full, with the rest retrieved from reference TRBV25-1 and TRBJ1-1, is EADIYQTPRYLVIGTGKKITLECSQTMGHDKMYWYQQDPGMELHLIHYSYGVNSTEKGDLSSESTVSRIRTEHFPLTLESARPSHTSQYLCASSDLSGVTEAFFGQGTRLTVV.

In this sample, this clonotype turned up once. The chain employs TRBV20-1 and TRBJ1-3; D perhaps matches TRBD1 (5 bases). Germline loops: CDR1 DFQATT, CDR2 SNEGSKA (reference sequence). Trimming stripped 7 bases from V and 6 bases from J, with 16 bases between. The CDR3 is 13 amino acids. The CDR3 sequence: CSVREGRSNTIYF. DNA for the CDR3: TGCAGTGTCCGCGAGGGGAGGTCAAACACCATATATTTT.

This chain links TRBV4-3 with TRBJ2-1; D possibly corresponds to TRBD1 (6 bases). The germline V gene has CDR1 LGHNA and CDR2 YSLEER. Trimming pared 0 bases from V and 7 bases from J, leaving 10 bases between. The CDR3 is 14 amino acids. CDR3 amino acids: CASSQDHRANEQFF. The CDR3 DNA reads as TGCGCCAGCAGCCAAGATCACAGGGCTAATGAGCAGTTCTTC.

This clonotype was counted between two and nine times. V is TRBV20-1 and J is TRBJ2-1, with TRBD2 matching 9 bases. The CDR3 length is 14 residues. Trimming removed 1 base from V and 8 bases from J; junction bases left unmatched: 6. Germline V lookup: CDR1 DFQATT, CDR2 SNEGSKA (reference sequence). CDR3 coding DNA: TGCAGTGCTAGAGTTGGGCGGGGGGGGGATGAGCAGTTCTTC. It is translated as CSARVGRGGDEQFF.

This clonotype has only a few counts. The DNA of the CDR3 is TGCAGTGCGAGGACAGGCGGAGGAGTCTCCGAGCAGTACTTC. Amino acid sequence: CSARTGGGVSEQYF. This chain uses TRBV20-1 with TRBJ2-7; 7 positions agree with TRBD1. Germline values: CDR1 DFQATT, CDR2 SNEGSKA (reference sequence). The CDR3 length is 14 residues. Losses at the gene ends were 6 bases for V and 6 bases for J; bases not matched to a gene: 14.

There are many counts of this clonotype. The CDR3 bases are TGCAGTGCTAGAGATGGGGGACAGGAAGGTGAAGCTTTCTTT. This codes for CSARDGGQEGEAFF. This sequence joins TRBV20-1 and TRBJ1-1; 8 nucleotides match TRBD1. J gave up 7 bases and V 0 bases, and 7 bases lay outside the gene matches. Germline V lookup: CDR1 DFQATT, CDR2 SNEGSKA (reference sequence). This CDR3 comprises 14 residues.

As DNA, the CDR3 is TGTGCCATCAGATTGGGGGACAGGGGGTACGTCGGCTACACCTTC. This translates into CAIRLGDRGYVGYTF. The rearrangement joins TRBV10-3 to TRBJ1-2, with 11 bases fitting TRBD1. CDR1 is ENHRY and CDR2 is SYGVKD in the germline V gene. V trimming: 6 bases; J trimming: 8 bases; junction bases outside the gene matches: 11. The CDR3 has 15 residues.

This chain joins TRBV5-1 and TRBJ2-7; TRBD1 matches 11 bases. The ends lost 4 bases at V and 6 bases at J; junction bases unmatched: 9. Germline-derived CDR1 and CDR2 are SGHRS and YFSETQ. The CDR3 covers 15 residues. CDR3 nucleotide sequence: TGCGCCAGCAGCGATCAGGGACAGGGGGTCGGCGAGCAGTACTTC. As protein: CASSDQGQGVGEQYF.

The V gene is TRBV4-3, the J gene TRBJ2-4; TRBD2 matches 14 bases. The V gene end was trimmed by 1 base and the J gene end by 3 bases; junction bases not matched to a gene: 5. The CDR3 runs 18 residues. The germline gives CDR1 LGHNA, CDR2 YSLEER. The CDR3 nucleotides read TGCGCCAGCAGCCAAGCGGCCGGGACTAGCGGGGGCAAAAACATTCAGTACTTC. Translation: CASSQAAGTSGGKNIQYF.

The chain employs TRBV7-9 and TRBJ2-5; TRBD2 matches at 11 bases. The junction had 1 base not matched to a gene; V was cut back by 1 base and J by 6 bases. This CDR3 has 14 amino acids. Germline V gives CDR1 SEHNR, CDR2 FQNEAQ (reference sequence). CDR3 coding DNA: TGTGCCAGCAGCTTAGGACTAGCGGGGAAGACCCAGTACTTC. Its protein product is CASSLGLAGKTQYF. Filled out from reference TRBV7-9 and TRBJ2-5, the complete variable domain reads DTGVSQNPRHKITKRGQNVTFRCDPISEHNRLYWYRQTLGQGPEFLTYFQNEAQLEKSRLLSDRFSAERPKGSFSTLEIQRTEQGDSAMYLCASSLGLAGKTQYFGPGTRLLVL.

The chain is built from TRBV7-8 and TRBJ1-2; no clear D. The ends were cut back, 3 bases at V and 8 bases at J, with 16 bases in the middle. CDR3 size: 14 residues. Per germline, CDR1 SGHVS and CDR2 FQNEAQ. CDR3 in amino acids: CASSLDGVLIGYTF. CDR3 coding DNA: TGTGCCAGCAGCTTGGACGGAGTGCTTATCGGCTACACCTTC.

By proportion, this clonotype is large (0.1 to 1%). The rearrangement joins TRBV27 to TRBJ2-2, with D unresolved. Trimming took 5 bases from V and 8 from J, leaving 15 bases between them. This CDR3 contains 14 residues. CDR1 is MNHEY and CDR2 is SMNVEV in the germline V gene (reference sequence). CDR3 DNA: TGTGCCAGCAGTCCACAAGTCTTGGGAGGGGAGCTGTTTTTT. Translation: CASSPQVLGGELFF.